This T cell receptor (beta chain) was recorded in a study of blood T cell repertoires in COVID-19. The CDR3 has 14 residues. V was shortened by 2 bases and J by 5 bases, with 8 bases between the two germline ends. From germline, CDR1 is SGHRS and CDR2 YFSETQ. Original data processing: By means of reference gene primer amplification, nucleated cell counts were estimated. Profiling relied on immunoSEQ multiplex PCR, and the TCRdb table lists in-frame clones only, not all of them. V, J and clone size are those of that table, while D and trimming were read from the DNA. In the table there are around 100,000 clones, approximately 80% of which are singletons.

Sequences were obtained from peripheral blood. The chain couples TRBV5-1 to TRBJ1-6, with D unresolved. The sequence derives from a human donor in a cohort sampled during active COVID-19. The CDR3 loop is CASSFLGDNSPLHF. The CDR3 DNA follows: TGCGCCAGCAGCTTTCTGGGCGATAATTCACCCCTCCACTTT.